The 30 T cell receptor beta chains given below trace back to one sample, sequenced in a study of CD8 T cells in ankylosing spondylitis. MiXCR was run by TCRdb on the 5' RACE reads, yielding one entry per CDR3 protein. Of about 400,000 distinct CDR3 sequences in the sample, 20% to 25% were seen once. Input material: blood, either unsorted or a sorted T cell fraction (not recorded which). These receptor sequences come from a male donor with ankylosing spondylitis or in good health (not recorded which).

This clonotype turned up a few times. The V call is TRBV5-1, the J call TRBJ1-1, with D possibly matching TRBD1 (5 bases). The ends were cut back, 2 bases at V and 4 bases at J, with 15 bases in the middle. There are 15 residues in the CDR3. Germline CDR1 is SGHRS and CDR2 is YFSETQ. CDR3 sequence: CASSFQGDPSTEAFF. For the CDR3, the DNA is TGCGCCAGCAGCTTCCAAGGGGACCCGAGCACTGAAGCTTTCTTT.

The rearrangement links TRBV2 to TRBJ2-1, with 8 nucleotides matching TRBD2. This CDR3 region has 16 residues. In germline, CDR1 is SNHLY, CDR2 FYNNEI. V was pared by 4 bases and J by 2 bases, with 7 bases of the junction left unmatched. The CDR3 DNA is TGTGCCAGCAGTGGTGTCGGGGGGGCCCCCTACAATGAGCAGTTCTTC. The encoded protein is CASSGVGGAPYNEQFF.

The chain uses TRBV12-3 or TRBV12-4 and TRBJ2-2; D unresolved. V dropped 5 bases and J dropped 1 base, with 11 bases sitting between them. This CDR3 is built from 15 residues. The CDR3, as DNA: TGTGCCAGCAGTCCTAGGACGGAGAACACCGGGGAGCTGTTTTTT. It encodes CASSPRTENTGELFF.

Only a few counts were recorded for this clonotype. This sequence joins TRBV30 and TRBJ2-1; D perhaps matches TRBD1 (6 bases). From germline, CDR1 is GTSNPN and CDR2 SVGIG (reference sequence). The CDR3 consists of 16 residues. Trimming left V 2 bases short and J 9 bases short, with 23 bases between. In DNA form, the CDR3 reads TGTGCCTGGAGTTTGAACACCAGGGGTATCACGGCTGAGCAGTTCTTC. Translation: CAWSLNTRGITAEQFF.

This clonotype has a handful of counts. V gene TRBV20-1 combines with J gene TRBJ2-7; D is possibly TRBD1 (6 bases). The germline gives CDR1 DFQATT, CDR2 SNEGSKA (reference sequence). Trimming removed 3 bases at V and 3 bases at J, with 15 bases between. The CDR3 length is 14 residues. The CDR3: CSASAWSRGYEQYF. The CDR3 bases are TGCAGTGCTAGCGCTTGGTCCAGGGGCTACGAGCAGTACTTC.

This clonotype was recorded many times. The rearrangement links TRBV5-1 to TRBJ2-5; tentative D call: TRBD2 (7 bases). This CDR3 is built from 16 residues. The V gene's germline CDR1 is SGHRS and CDR2 YFSETQ. Trimming pared 3 bases from V and 0 bases from J, leaving 15 bases between. For the CDR3, the DNA is TGCGCCAGCAGCTCCTGGGGGGGCGAGTACCAAGAGACCCAGTACTTC. It translates to CASSSWGGEYQETQYF. Full variable domain (rest looked up from reference TRBV5-1 and TRBJ2-5): KAGVTQTPRYLIKTRGQQVTLSCSPISGHRSVSWYQQTPGQGLQFLFEYFSETQRNKGNFPGRFSGRQFSNSRSEMNVSTLELGDSALYLCASSSWGGEYQETQYFGPGTRLLVL.

The chain joins TRBV12-3 or TRBV12-4 to TRBJ2-2; D is uncertain. The CDR3 has 15 residues. Trimming removed 7 bases from V and 4 bases from J, with 16 bases in between. The DNA of the CDR3 is TGTGCCAGCACCCACCACTCCCCGGGCACCGGGGAGCTGTTTTTT. This gives the protein CASTHHSPGTGELFF.

This clonotype appeared once. The CDR3 bases are TGTGCCACCAGCCCCAGGACAGGGAAAGGCTCCTACGAGCAGTACTTC. It codes for CATSPRTGKGSYEQYF. This chain connects TRBV15 to TRBJ2-7; 8 bases are a match to TRBD1. The CDR3 spans 16 residues. The ends lost 5 bases at V and 0 bases at J; junction bases unmatched: 9. Germline loops: CDR1 LNHNV, CDR2 YYDKDF (reference sequence).

The CDR3 DNA is TGTGCCAGCAGCCGAGCAGTGAGCCCCTCCTACGAGCAGTACTTC. This encodes CASSRAVSPSYEQYF. The chain links TRBV7-9 to TRBJ2-7; D not certain. The V gene lost 5 bases and the J gene lost 0 bases, with 14 bases spanning the gap. The CDR3 contains 15 residues. Germline values: CDR1 SEHNR, CDR2 FQNEAQ (reference sequence).

This chain connects TRBV6-6 to TRBJ2-5; maybe TRBD1 (6 bases). The CDR3 contains 13 residues. Looked up from germline, CDR1 is MNHNY and CDR2 is SVGAGI (reference sequence). Trimming removed 7 bases from V and 3 bases from J, with 12 bases in between. The CDR3 sequence: CASILDSKETQYF. CDR3 DNA: TGTGCCAGCATCTTGGACAGTAAAGAGACCCAGTACTTC.

The chain is built from TRBV15 and TRBJ2-3, with D possibly matching TRBD1 (6 bases). This CDR3 has 14 residues. Germline CDR1 is LNHNV and CDR2 is YYDKDF (reference sequence). V lost 0 bases and J lost 3, with 7 bases in between. The CDR3 DNA reads as TGTGCCACCAGCAGAGAGGACAGAACAGATACGCAGTATTTT. Its protein is CATSREDRTDTQYF.

This clonotype was picked up a small number of times. V is TRBV15 and J is TRBJ2-7, with D unclear. The CDR3 consists of 16 residues. Trimming took 0 bases from V and 0 from J, leaving 12 bases between them. Germline assignment: CDR1 LNHNV and CDR2 YYDKDF (reference sequence). The CDR3 reads CATSRDRAVISYEQYF. In nucleotides, the CDR3 is TGTGCCACCAGCAGAGATAGGGCAGTGATCTCCTACGAGCAGTACTTC.

The table lists this clonotype with a few counts. This rearrangement joins TRBV7-8 to TRBJ2-7, with D unclear. The CDR3 covers 12 residues. The V end lost 3 bases, the J end lost 6 bases, and 9 bases lay between the germline ends. The germline CDR1 and CDR2 sequences are SGHVS and FQNEAQ. The CDR3 region is CASSFLVGEQYF. CDR3 DNA: TGTGCCAGCAGCTTTTTGGTTGGCGAGCAGTACTTC.

The CDR3 nucleotides read TGTGCCAGCAGCTTGGATATCACCTCCGAGCAGTACTTC. Translating gives CASSLDITSEQYF. This chain uses TRBV5-5 with TRBJ2-7, with D hard to call. Germline CDR1 SGHKS, CDR2 YYEKEE (reference sequence). V lost 0 bases and J 6 bases, leaving 10 bases between the germline ends. CDR3 size: 13 residues.

This clonotype turned up a few times. This chain joins TRBV24-1 and TRBJ2-3, with 7 bases lining up with TRBD1. The V segment lost 3 bases and the J segment 4 bases; nucleotides outside the gene matches: 3. CDR3 length: 14 residues. The V gene's germline CDR1 is KGHDR and CDR2 SFDVKD. As DNA, the CDR3 is TGTGCCACCAGTGATCCGACAGGGCCAGATACGCAGTATTTT. It specifies CATSDPTGPDTQYF.

The genes are TRBV7-6 and TRBJ2-1; D may correspond to TRBD1 or TRBD2 (6 bases each). Trimming took 1 base from V and 6 from J, leaving 13 bases between them. Germline CDR1 is SGHVS and CDR2 is FNYEAQ. The CDR3 is 15 residues long. DNA of the CDR3: TGTGCCAGCAGCTTAGTCCAGGAGGGGGGCAATGAGCAGTTCTTC. Amino acid sequence: CASSLVQEGGNEQFF.

A few counts support this clonotype. V gene TRBV15 combines with J gene TRBJ2-3; no clear D gene. V lost 0 bases and J 7 bases, leaving 17 bases between the germline ends. Germline V CDR1 and CDR2: LNHNV, YYDKDF (reference sequence). The CDR3 loop spans 16 amino acids. The CDR3 coding sequence is TGTGCCACCAGCAGAGACCTCCCCACTGGCCAGCATACGCAGTATTTT. This codes for CATSRDLPTGQHTQYF.

This clonotype has more than one count but fewer than ten. The V gene is TRBV12-3 or TRBV12-4, the J gene TRBJ2-7, with D possibly matching TRBD1 (5 bases). V was trimmed by 4 bases and J by 5 bases, leaving 9 bases between them. This CDR3 is built from 12 residues. The DNA of the CDR3 is TGTGCCAGCAGTTCAGGGTTCAACGAGCAGTACTTC. Protein product: CASSSGFNEQYF.

This clonotype was observed at least ten times. The chain employs TRBV20-1 and TRBJ2-7, with 7 bases matching TRBD1. The V segment lost 0 bases and the J segment 4 bases; nucleotides outside the gene matches: 18. CDR1 and CDR2 from the germline V gene are DFQATT and SNEGSKA (reference sequence). The CDR3 sequence is 18 residues long. The CDR3 DNA reads TGCAGTGCTAGAGATTTAATGGCCGCGGACAGGCTAAGGTACGAGCAGTACTTC. This gives the protein CSARDLMAADRLRYEQYF.

This clonotype showed up many times. This rearrangement joins TRBV12-3 or TRBV12-4 to TRBJ1-2; TRBD1 aligns across 11 bases. The CDR3 spans 15 residues. After removal of 5 bases from V and 4 bases from J, the junction contained 6 bases not matched to a gene. In DNA form, the CDR3 reads TGTGCCAGCAGTCCTCGGACAGGGGGCGTCTATGGCTACACCTTC. The encoded protein is CASSPRTGGVYGYTF.

The rearrangement uses TRBV27 and TRBJ2-3; 14 bases are shared with TRBD2. This CDR3 is 17 amino acids long. CDR1 is MNHEY, CDR2 SMNVEV, per germline (reference sequence). Losses at the gene ends were 6 bases for V and 5 bases for J; bases not matched to a gene: 10. CDR3 sequence reads: CASSPGTSGGDGDTQYF. CDR3 sequence (DNA): TGTGCCAGCAGCCCAGGGACTAGCGGGGGTGATGGAGATACGCAGTATTTT.

This clonotype was seen only once. The genes are TRBV7-6 and TRBJ2-2; D gene uncertain. The germline V gene has CDR1 SGHVS and CDR2 FNYEAQ. V was pared by 3 bases and J by 0 bases, with 11 bases between. This CDR3 comprises 16 residues. CDR3 in amino acids: CASSFGARANTGELFF. As DNA, the CDR3 is TGTGCCAGCAGCTTCGGAGCCCGGGCGAACACCGGGGAGCTGTTTTTT. Filled out from reference TRBV7-6 and TRBJ2-2, the complete variable domain reads GAGVSQSPRYKVTKRGQDVALRCDPISGHVSLYWYRQALGQGPEFLTYFNYEAQQDKSGLPNDRFSAERPEGSISTLTIQRTEQRDSAMYRCASSFGARANTGELFFGEGSRLTVL.

In this sample, this clonotype turned up a few times. The chain is built from TRBV18 and TRBJ1-2; no clear D gene. Trimming shortened V by 3 bases and J by 0 bases, and 11 bases separated the two germline ends. The CDR3 is made up of 15 amino acids. CDR1 KGHSH and CDR2 LQKENI come from the germline V gene. DNA for the CDR3: TGTGCCAGCTCACCGGGAACAGTAGCTAACTATGGCTACACCTTC. This sequence encodes CASSPGTVANYGYTF. The full variable domain, with the rest looked up from reference TRBV18 and TRBJ1-2, is NAGVMQNPRHLVRRRGQEARLRCSPMKGHSHVYWYRQLPEEGLKFMVYLQKENIIDESGMPKERFSAEFPKEGPSILRIQQVVRGDSAAYFCASSPGTVANYGYTFGSGTRLTVV.

The genes are TRBV24-1 and TRBJ2-3; D is possibly TRBD1 or TRBD2 (6 bases each). CDR1 KGHDR and CDR2 SFDVKD come from the germline V gene. The CDR3 sequence is 13 residues long. Trimming took off 6 bases at V and 4 bases at J, with 10 bases between the two ends. CDR3 residues: CATSLRGPDTQYF. The CDR3, as DNA: TGTGCCACCAGTCTACGGGGGCCAGATACGCAGTATTTT.

Only a few counts were recorded for this clonotype. The chain carries TRBV29-1 and TRBJ2-5, with D tentatively TRBD2 (5 bases). The germline gives CDR1 SQVTM, CDR2 ANQGSEA. The CDR3 is 12 amino acids. The V end was cut by 8 bases, the J end by 4 bases, with 14 bases between. Here the CDR3 DNA reads TGCAGCATCTACCGGGGTCCAGAGACCCAGTACTTC. Translating it yields CSIYRGPETQYF.

The chain links TRBV12-3 or TRBV12-4 to TRBJ2-3; either TRBD1 or TRBD2 may fit D (5 bases each). The CDR3 loop spans 17 amino acids. V lost 3 bases and J lost 1, with 17 bases in between. CDR3 bases: TGTGCCAGCAGTTTTACCGGGACGCCGCTTGGCACAGATACGCAGTATTTT. Amino acid sequence: CASSFTGTPLGTDTQYF.

This chain connects TRBV7-2 to TRBJ2-7; D is uncertain. The V gene's germline CDR1 is SGHTA and CDR2 FQGNSA. The CDR3 is 16 amino acids. V lost 1 base, J lost 5 bases, and 18 bases lay in between. CDR3 DNA: TGTGCCAGCAGCTTAGGTTCCTCTAGATTCCCCCACGAGCAGTACTTC. This sequence encodes CASSLGSSRFPHEQYF. Based on the CDR3 plus reference TRBV7-2 and TRBJ2-7, the full variable domain is GAGVSQSPSNKVTEKGKDVELRCDPISGHTALYWYRQSLGQGLEFLIYFQGNSAPDKSGLPSDRFSAERTGGSVSTLTIQRTQQEDSAVYLCASSLGSSRFPHEQYFGPGTRLTVT.

The V call is TRBV28, the J call TRBJ2-2; 7 nucleotides align to TRBD1. V dropped 5 bases and J dropped 2; count of bases not matched to a gene: 8. The CDR3 sequence is 16 residues long. Looked up from germline, CDR1 is MDHEN and CDR2 is SYDVKM. DNA for the CDR3: TGTGCCAGCAGTCCCCATGGGACAGCCAACACCGGGGAGCTGTTTTTT. It encodes CASSPHGTANTGELFF. Combining the CDR3 with reference TRBV28 and TRBJ2-2 gives the whole variable domain DVKVTQSSRYLVKRTGEKVFLECVQDMDHENMFWYRQDPGLGLRLIYFSYDVKMKEKGDIPEGYSVSREKKERFSLILESASTNQTSMYLCASSPHGTANTGELFFGEGSRLTVL.

This clonotype was detected only a few times. V is TRBV29-1 and J is TRBJ2-7; no reliable D call. The CDR3 is 13 amino acids. The ends were cut back, 7 bases at V and 3 bases at J, with 16 bases in the middle. CDR1 and CDR2 (germline): SQVTM, ANQGSEA. This chain's CDR3 is CSALGSGGYEQYF. The CDR3 DNA reads as TGCAGCGCACTGGGTTCGGGTGGCTACGAGCAGTACTTC.

This clonotype was seen only a few times. The chain uses TRBV3-1 and TRBJ2-7, with unresolved D. Trimming pared 0 bases from V and 2 bases from J, leaving 20 bases between. Germline lookup yields CDR1 LGHDT and CDR2 YNNKEL (reference sequence). The length of the CDR3 is 18 residues. The CDR3 is CASSQDLAKVESPYEQYF. For the CDR3, the DNA is TGTGCCAGCAGCCAAGATCTGGCGAAAGTTGAATCCCCCTACGAGCAGTACTTC.